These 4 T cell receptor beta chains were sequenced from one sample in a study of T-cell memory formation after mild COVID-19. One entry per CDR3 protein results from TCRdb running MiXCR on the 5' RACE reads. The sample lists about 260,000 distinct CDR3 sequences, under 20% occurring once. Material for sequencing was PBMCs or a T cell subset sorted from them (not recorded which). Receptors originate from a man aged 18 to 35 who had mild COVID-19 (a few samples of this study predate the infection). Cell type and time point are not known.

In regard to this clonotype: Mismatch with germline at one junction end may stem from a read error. CDR3 sequence: CASSLAPLLQGFDEQIF. The CDR3 nucleotides read TGTGCCAGCAGCTTAGCCCCCCTCCTGCAGGGTTTCGATGAGCAGATCTTC. The chain links TRBV7-2 to TRBJ2-1, with D tentatively TRBD1 (5 bases). The CDR3 consists of 17 residues. From germline, CDR1 is SGHTA and CDR2 FQGNSA.

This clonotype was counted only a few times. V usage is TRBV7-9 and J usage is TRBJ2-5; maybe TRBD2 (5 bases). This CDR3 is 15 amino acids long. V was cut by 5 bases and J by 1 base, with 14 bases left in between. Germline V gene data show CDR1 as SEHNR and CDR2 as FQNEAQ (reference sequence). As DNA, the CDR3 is TGTGCCAGCAGCGCCGCCCAGGACTTCCAAGAGACCCAGTACTTC. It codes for CASSAAQDFQETQYF.

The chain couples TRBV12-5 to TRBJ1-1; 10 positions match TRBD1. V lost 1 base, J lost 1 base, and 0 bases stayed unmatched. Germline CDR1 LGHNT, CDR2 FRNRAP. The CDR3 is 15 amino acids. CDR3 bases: TGTGCTAGTGGTTTGGGACAGGGGGCGAACACTGAAGCTTTCTTT. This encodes CASGLGQGANTEAFF.

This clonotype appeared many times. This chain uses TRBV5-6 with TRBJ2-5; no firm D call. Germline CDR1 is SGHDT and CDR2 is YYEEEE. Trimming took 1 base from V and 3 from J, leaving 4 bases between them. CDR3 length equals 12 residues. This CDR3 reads CASSLNEETQYF. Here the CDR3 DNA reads TGTGCCAGCAGCTTGAACGAAGAGACCCAGTACTTC.